This paragraph covers one TCR beta chain sequence. This CDR3 region has 17 residues. In germline, CDR1 is MNHEY, CDR2 SMNVEV (reference sequence). V was trimmed by 5 bases and J by 0 bases, leaving 19 bases between them. Sequencing was performed with immunoSEQ multiplex PCR; in TCRdb, only in-frame clones are kept and a portion is missing. The table includes 250,000 to 350,000 clones, about 85% detected once. The sample originates from a study of blood T cell repertoires in COVID-19. Sequencing was done on a sample of PBMCs or T cells enriched from blood (not recorded which). The receptor comes from a woman in her forties or fifties who had recovered from COVID-19. The rearrangement links TRBV27 to TRBJ1-2, with D possibly matching TRBD1 (6 bases). Here the CDR3 reads CASSRREGDPTNYGYTF. The CDR3 DNA follows: TGTGCCAGCAGTAGGCGGGAGGGGGACCCTACTAACTATGGCTACACCTTC.